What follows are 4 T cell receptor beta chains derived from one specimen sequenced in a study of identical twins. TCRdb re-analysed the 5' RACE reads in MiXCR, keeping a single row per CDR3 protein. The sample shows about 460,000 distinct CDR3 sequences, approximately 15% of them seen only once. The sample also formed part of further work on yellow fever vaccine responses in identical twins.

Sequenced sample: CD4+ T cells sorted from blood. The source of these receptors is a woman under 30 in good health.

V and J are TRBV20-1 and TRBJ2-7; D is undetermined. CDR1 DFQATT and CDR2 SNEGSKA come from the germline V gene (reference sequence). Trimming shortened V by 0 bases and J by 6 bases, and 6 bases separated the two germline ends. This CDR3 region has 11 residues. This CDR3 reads CSARDSPEQYF. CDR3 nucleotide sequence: TGCAGTGCTAGAGATTCCCCCGAGCAGTACTTC.

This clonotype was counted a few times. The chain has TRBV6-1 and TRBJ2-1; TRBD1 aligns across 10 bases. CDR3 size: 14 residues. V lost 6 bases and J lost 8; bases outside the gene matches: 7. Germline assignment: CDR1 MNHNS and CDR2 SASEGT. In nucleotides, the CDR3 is TGTGCCAGCAGAAGGGACAGGGGTTTTTATGAGCAGTTCTTC. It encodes CASRRDRGFYEQFF.

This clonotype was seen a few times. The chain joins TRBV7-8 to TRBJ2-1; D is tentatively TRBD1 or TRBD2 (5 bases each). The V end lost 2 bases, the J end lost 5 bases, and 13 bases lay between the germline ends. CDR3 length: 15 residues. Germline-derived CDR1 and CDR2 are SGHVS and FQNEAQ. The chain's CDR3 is CASSLPGRQNNEQFF. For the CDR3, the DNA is TGTGCCAGCAGCTTACCGGGGCGGCAGAACAATGAGCAGTTCTTC.

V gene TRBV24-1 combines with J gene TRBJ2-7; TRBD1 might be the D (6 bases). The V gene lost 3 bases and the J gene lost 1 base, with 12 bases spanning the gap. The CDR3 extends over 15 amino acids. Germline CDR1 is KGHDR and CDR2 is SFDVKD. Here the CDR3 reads CATSDPRGGSYEQYF. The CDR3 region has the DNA TGTGCCACCAGTGATCCCAGGGGCGGGTCCTACGAGCAGTACTTC.